The 17 T cell receptor beta chains below all came from one sample that was sequenced in a study of cytomegalovirus exposure and HLA in healthy donors. PCR used 60 Vbeta primers and 13 Jbeta primers. Profiled with immunoSEQ multiplex PCR; TCRdb holds only in-frame clones, not every one. The table lists approximately 300,000 clones, approximately 85% of them singletons, with more than 1.5% in the top ten. Sequences were obtained from PBMCs. Receptor source: a middle-aged woman in good health and CMV-seropositive.

The V call is TRBV9, the J call TRBJ2-7; D might be TRBD2 (6 bases). Germline CDR1 reads SGDLS; CDR2 reads YYNGEE. CDR3 length: 12 residues. V was trimmed by 0 bases and J by 6 bases, leaving 7 bases between them. The CDR3 protein is CASSVAEGEQYF. The CDR3 DNA follows: TGTGCCAGCAGCGTAGCGGAGGGCGAGCAGTACTTC.

The chain recombines TRBV29-1 with TRBJ2-5; possible D gene TRBD1, 7 bases. Germline V gives CDR1 SQVTM, CDR2 ANQGSEA. CDR3 length equals 14 residues. Between the trimmed V and J ends, which lost 5 bases and 4 bases, there was a span of 17 bases. In DNA, the CDR3 is TGCAGCGTTAAAGGTGGCCAGGGGGGAGAGACCCAGTACTTC. It translates to CSVKGGQGGETQYF.

The J gene is TRBJ1-2, the V gene TRBV5-1; TRBD1 is a possible D gene (5 bases). Germline V gene lookup returns CDR1 SGHRS and CDR2 YFSETQ. V lost 1 base to trimming and J lost 5 bases, with 6 bases between them. This CDR3 comprises 12 residues. CDR3 coding DNA: TGCGCCAGCAGCTTGTCAGGGTATGGCTACACCTTC. As protein: CASSLSGYGYTF.

This clone was seen once. This sequence joins TRBV15 and TRBJ2-7; 8 bases align to TRBD2. After removal of 0 bases from V and 2 bases from J, the junction contained 6 bases not matched to a gene. Germline V gives CDR1 LNHNV, CDR2 YYDKDF (reference sequence). The CDR3 loop spans 16 amino acids. The CDR3 nucleotides read TGTGCCACCAGCAGAGATCCCCCAGCGGGGGCCTACGAGCAGTACTTC. Translating gives CATSRDPPAGAYEQYF.

This chain joins TRBV6-5 and TRBJ1-5, with 7 nucleotides matching TRBD1. The CDR3 runs to 15 residues. V was clipped by 6 bases and J by 2 bases; unmatched bases: 7. The germline V gene has CDR1 MNHEY and CDR2 SVGAGI. The chain's CDR3 is CASSPQGVGNQPQHF. CDR3 nucleotides: TGTGCCAGCAGCCCGCAGGGGGTGGGCAATCAGCCCCAGCATTTT.

The chain is built from TRBV5-1 and TRBJ2-3, with 8 bases fitting TRBD1. The CDR3 is 16 amino acids. Per the germline V gene, CDR1 is SGHRS and CDR2 is YFSETQ. With 2 bases clipped from V and 3 bases from J, the junction kept 8 bases outside the gene matches. The DNA of the CDR3 is TGCGCCAGCAGCTTTAGCGACAGGGGTGTGACAGATACGCAGTATTTT. Residues: CASSFSDRGVTDTQYF.

The V call is TRBV5-5, the J call TRBJ1-5; 7 bases map to TRBD1. With V trimmed by 4 bases and J by 0 bases, 4 bases remained unmatched. This CDR3 comprises 15 residues. Germline CDR1 and CDR2: SGHKS and YYEKEE (reference sequence). The CDR3 DNA reads as TGTGCCAGCAGCGAGGACAGGTATAGCAATCAGCCCCAGCATTTT. Residues: CASSEDRYSNQPQHF.

V gene TRBV7-2 combines with J gene TRBJ2-3; TRBD2 is a possible D gene (6 bases). Trimming pared 5 bases from V and 1 base from J, leaving 16 bases between. Germline CDR1 reads SGHTA; CDR2 reads FQGNSA. The CDR3 sequence is 16 residues long. CDR3 sequence reads: CASSPLAVGGTDTQYF. The DNA for the CDR3 is TGTGCCAGCAGCCCTTTAGCGGTCGGAGGCACAGATACGCAGTATTTT.

The V call is TRBV7-2, the J call TRBJ2-7; weak D call: TRBD1 (5 bases). V lost 5 bases and J 5 bases, leaving 19 bases between the germline ends. The germline CDR1 and CDR2 sequences are SGHTA and FQGNSA. CDR3 length equals 15 residues. The CDR3 protein is CASSMRQTPMDEQYF. The CDR3 nucleotides are TGTGCCAGCAGCATGAGACAGACCCCCATGGACGAGCAGTACTTC.

A few counts support this clone. This chain joins TRBV5-1 and TRBJ2-5; D ambiguous. The CDR3 spans 15 residues. In germline, CDR1 is SGHRS, CDR2 YFSETQ. The V end lost 2 bases, the J end lost 4 bases, and 15 bases lay between the germline ends. The CDR3 bases are TGCGCCAGCAGCTTATCCGCAAGCACTGGAGAGACCCAGTACTTC. This translates into CASSLSASTGETQYF.

Points on this clone: At one boundary the junction diverges from the germline segment, which might be a read error. The V gene is TRBV6-5, the J gene TRBJ1-6; D is perhaps TRBD1 (6 bases). Germline CDR1 is MNHEY and CDR2 is SVGAGI. This CDR3 is 13 amino acids long. This CDR3 is CAGSTGYRSPLHF. The CDR3 nucleotides read TGTGCCGGCAGCACAGGGTATCGTTCACCCCTCCACTTT.

This rearrangement joins TRBV7-9 to TRBJ1-4; no firm D call. V lost 5 bases and J 5 bases, leaving 3 bases between the germline ends. Germline V gene sequence: CDR1 SEHNR, CDR2 FQNEAQ (reference sequence). The CDR3 length is 11 residues. In nucleotides, the CDR3 is TGTGCCAGCAGCCCGAATGAAAAACTGTTTTTT. This codes for CASSPNEKLFF.

The table lists this clone with a count of one. The chain employs TRBV4-2 and TRBJ2-7; no reliable D call. From germline, CDR1 is LGHNA and CDR2 YNFKEQ. Trimming stripped 0 bases from V and 0 bases from J, with 6 bases between. The CDR3 runs to 14 residues. CDR3 DNA sequence: TGTGCCAGCAGCCAAGACCTAAGCTCCTACGAGCAGTACTTC. Translation: CASSQDLSSYEQYF.

The V and J genes are TRBV7-2 and TRBJ2-1; 13 bases fit TRBD2. V trimming: 4 bases; J trimming: 7 bases; junction bases outside the gene matches: 4. Germline lookup yields CDR1 SGHTA and CDR2 FQGNSA. This CDR3 is built from 15 residues. CDR3 nucleotide sequence: TGTGCCAGCAGCTCCGGACTAGCGGGGGCTAATGAGCAGTTCTTC. It translates to CASSSGLAGANEQFF. The complete variable domain, with remaining parts taken from reference TRBV7-2 and TRBJ2-1, reads GAGVSQSPSNKVTEKGKDVELRCDPISGHTALYWYRQSLGQGLEFLIYFQGNSAPDKSGLPSDRFSAERTGGSVSTLTIQRTQQEDSAVYLCASSSGLAGANEQFFGPGTRLTVL.

The chain has TRBV9 and TRBJ2-7; possibly TRBD2 for D (5 bases). The CDR3 sequence is 12 residues long. The V end was cut by 2 bases, the J end by 6 bases, with 9 bases between. Per the germline V gene, CDR1 is SGDLS and CDR2 is YYNGEE. Here the CDR3 reads CASSVSRGEQYF. CDR3 DNA: TGTGCCAGCAGCGTCTCTCGGGGCGAGCAGTACTTC. Complete variable domain (other parts from reference TRBV9 and TRBJ2-7): DSGVTQTPKHLITATGQRVTLRCSPRSGDLSVYWYQQSLDQGLQFLIQYYNGEERAKGNILERFSAQQFPDLHSELNLSSLELGDSALYFCASSVSRGEQYFGPGTRLTVT.

The chain uses TRBV28 and TRBJ1-2; a weak D match, TRBD1 (6 bases). V lost 8 bases and J lost 2, with 12 bases in between. Germline V gives CDR1 MDHEN, CDR2 SYDVKM. The CDR3 length is 13 residues. CDR3 nucleotides: TGTGCCAGCCTCGCAGGGGAGAACTATGGCTACACCTTC. It yields the protein CASLAGENYGYTF.

The rearrangement joins TRBV10-3 to TRBJ2-1; D is perhaps TRBD2 (5 bases). Trimming removed 4 bases at V and 5 bases at J, with 12 bases between. The CDR3 runs 14 residues. The germline CDR1 and CDR2 sequences are ENHRY and SYGVKD. The DNA for the CDR3 is TGTGCCATCAGTGTGCGGGCTGAAAACAATGAGCAGTTCTTC. It is translated as CAISVRAENNEQFF.